These 27 T cell receptor beta chains came from one sample sequenced in a study of OX40 agonist ivuxolimab in advanced cancers. TCRdb keeps only in-frame clones here, not all; method: immunoSEQ multiplex PCR. The data show more than 60,000 clones, 75% to 80% seen once. This specimen was CD4+ or CD8+ T cells sorted from blood, taken in a trial of the OX40 agonist ivuxolimab. The receptors shown here come from an adult with an advanced solid tumor such as melanoma, head and neck, liver or kidney cancer.

The chain is built from TRBV15 and TRBJ2-4, with 8 bases matching TRBD1. Germline CDR1 reads LNHNV; CDR2 reads YYDKDF (reference sequence). The CDR3 covers 16 residues. The ends lost 0 bases at V and 5 bases at J; junction bases unmatched: 6. The CDR3 sequence: CATSRDSGQVENIQYF. CDR3 in DNA: TGTGCCACCAGCAGAGACTCGGGACAGGTTGAAAACATTCAGTACTTC.

This chain links TRBV2 with TRBJ1-5; no clear D gene. Per the germline V gene, CDR1 is SNHLY and CDR2 is FYNNEI. The CDR3 loop spans 14 amino acids. V was clipped by 2 bases and J by 0 bases, with 5 bases between them. The CDR3 bases are TGTGCCAGCAGTGAAAAATATAGCAATCAGCCCCAGCATTTT. Translated, it gives CASSEKYSNQPQHF.

Worth noting for this clone: Other DNA sequences in this sample translate to the same CDR3. CDR3 coding DNA: TGCGCCAGCAGCTTGAACACCGGGGAGCTGTTTTTT. It codes for CASSLNTGELFF. V usage is TRBV5-1 and J usage is TRBJ2-2; no firm D call. This CDR3 has 12 residues. Germline V gives CDR1 SGHRS, CDR2 YFSETQ. V shed 1 base and J shed 2 bases, with 0 bases lying between them.

V is TRBV6-6 and J is TRBJ1-4; 7 nucleotides line up with TRBD1. V trimming: 2 bases; J trimming: 4 bases; junction bases outside the gene matches: 4. The CDR3 loop spans 15 amino acids. Germline loops: CDR1 MNHNY, CDR2 SVGAGI (reference sequence). The CDR3 sequence is CASSYRGRINEKLFF. The DNA of the CDR3 is TGTGCCAGCAGTTACAGGGGGCGAATTAATGAAAAACTGTTTTTT.

The rearrangement uses TRBV5-5 and TRBJ2-7, with unresolved D. CDR3 length: 12 residues. V lost 1 base to trimming and J lost 4 bases, with 6 bases between them. The germline CDR1 and CDR2 sequences are SGHKS and YYEKEE (reference sequence). The CDR3 is CASSLRDYEQYF. In DNA, the CDR3 is TGTGCCAGCAGCTTGAGGGATTACGAGCAGTACTTC.

This clone was counted many times. The chain joins TRBV13 to TRBJ1-1; weak D call: TRBD1 (6 bases). CDR1 and CDR2 (germline): PRHDT, FYEKMQ (reference sequence). Trimming stripped 0 bases from V and 1 base from J, with 6 bases between. This CDR3 has 14 amino acids. CDR3 DNA: TGTGCCAGCAGCTTAGGGGGACAGAACACTGAAGCTTTCTTT. This codes for CASSLGGQNTEAFF.

This clone has just a few counts. The V and J genes are TRBV4-1 and TRBJ2-3; 11 bases line up with TRBD2. V was pared by 4 bases and J by 6 bases, with 9 bases of the junction left unmatched. Germline V gene lookup returns CDR1 MGHRA and CDR2 YSYEKL. This CDR3 spans 16 amino acids. This CDR3 is CASSLETSGVTDTQYF. The CDR3 DNA reads TGCGCCAGCAGCCTAGAGACTAGCGGGGTCACTGATACGCAGTATTTT.

V is TRBV28 and J is TRBJ2-5; 9 bases map to TRBD1. This CDR3 region has 14 residues. With V trimmed by 7 bases and J by 6 bases, 9 bases remained unmatched. In germline, CDR1 is MDHEN, CDR2 SYDVKM. The CDR3 DNA reads TGTGCCAGCACGACAGGGGGGGCGAGAAAGACCCAGTACTTC. As protein: CASTTGGARKTQYF.

The chain carries TRBV6-1 and TRBJ2-7; 11 bases are shared with TRBD2. J gave up 1 base and V 3 bases, and 2 bases lay outside the gene matches. Germline CDR1 is MNHNS and CDR2 is SASEGT. The CDR3 contains 15 residues. The CDR3 DNA reads as TGTGCCAGCAGTGAGGTAGCGGGAGGGTCCTACGAGCAGTACTTC. Its protein product is CASSEVAGGSYEQYF.

This clone was observed a few times. This CDR3 reads CASRNRDSYYGYTF. CDR3 nucleotide sequence: TGTGCCAGCAGAAACCGGGACAGTTACTATGGCTACACCTTC. This rearrangement joins TRBV6-5 to TRBJ1-2, with TRBD1 identical over 7 bases. The ends lost 6 bases at V and 3 bases at J; junction bases unmatched: 7. The CDR3 runs 14 residues. Per the germline V gene, CDR1 is MNHEY and CDR2 is SVGAGI.

The chain couples TRBV6-5 to TRBJ1-1; perhaps TRBD1 as D (5 bases). V was trimmed by 7 bases and J by 4 bases, leaving 16 bases between them. Germline lookup yields CDR1 MNHEY and CDR2 SVGAGI. The CDR3 is 14 amino acids. For the CDR3, the DNA is TGTGCCAGCACCAAGTCGGGGGGATCCACTGAAGCTTTCTTT. This translates into CASTKSGGSTEAFF.

Comments on this clone: The sample holds other DNA sequences that translate to the same CDR3. The chain combines TRBV18 with TRBJ1-1; possible D gene TRBD1, 5 bases. V dropped 5 bases and J dropped 6 bases, with 13 bases sitting between them. The CDR3 covers 13 residues. Germline loops: CDR1 KGHSH, CDR2 LQKENI. CDR3 in DNA: TGTGCCAGCTCATCCTCGTGGGGCCCTGAAGCTTTCTTT. This codes for CASSSSWGPEAFF.

This clone was seen a handful of times. The rearrangement links TRBV28 to TRBJ2-5; 8 positions match TRBD2. Germline V lookup: CDR1 MDHEN, CDR2 SYDVKM. The CDR3 is 17 amino acids. Trimming took 1 base from V and 4 from J; bases not matched to a gene: 11. The CDR3 is CASSLFVRGRPGETQYF. The CDR3 DNA reads as TGTGCCAGCAGTTTATTTGTCCGCGGGAGGCCGGGAGAGACCCAGTACTTC.

CDR3 residues: CASSLIGENTEAFF. DNA of the CDR3: TGCGCCAGCAGCTTGATAGGTGAGAACACTGAAGCTTTCTTT. The chain recombines TRBV5-1 with TRBJ1-1; D remains ambiguous. CDR3 length equals 14 residues. V was cut by 1 base and J by 1 base, with 8 bases left in between. Germline V lookup: CDR1 SGHRS, CDR2 YFSETQ.

The chain is built from TRBV7-9 and TRBJ2-3; no clear D. Germline V gene data show CDR1 as SEHNR and CDR2 as FQNEAQ (reference sequence). Deletions cut 1 base from V and 0 bases from J, with 5 bases between. The CDR3 consists of 14 residues. CDR3 DNA sequence: TGTGCCAGCAGCTTAGGCCTAAGCACAGATACGCAGTATTTT. Translation: CASSLGLSTDTQYF.

The chain uses TRBV18 and TRBJ2-5; D is unresolved. The CDR3 loop spans 14 amino acids. Trimming pared 0 bases from V and 2 bases from J, leaving 7 bases between. Per germline, CDR1 KGHSH and CDR2 LQKENI. CDR3 DNA: TGTGCCAGCTCACCACCGGCCGGACAAGAGACCCAGTACTTC. Encoded protein: CASSPPAGQETQYF.

The rearrangement links TRBV5-4 to TRBJ1-2; 7 bases fit TRBD1. Germline values: CDR1 SGHNT, CDR2 YYREEE (reference sequence). V was clipped by 10 bases and J by 11 bases; unmatched bases: 5. The CDR3 loop spans 9 amino acids. CDR3 nucleotide sequence: TGTGCCCTCAGGGGGGAATACACCTTC. As protein: CALRGEYTF.

The CDR3 DNA sequence: TGTGCCAGCAGTGACAGGGTGGGCGCTGAAGCTTTCTTT. It encodes CASSDRVGAEAFF. The rearrangement links TRBV6-6 to TRBJ1-1; 7 bases match TRBD1. The CDR3 runs 13 residues. Per germline, CDR1 MNHNY and CDR2 SVGAGI (reference sequence). The V and J ends lost 5 bases and 6 bases, in that order; junction bases with no gene match: 6.

The CDR3, as DNA: TGTGCCAGCAGTTTAGTCGGGCGACAGCCCCAGCATTTT. This gives the protein CASSLVGRQPQHF. The rearrangement links TRBV27 to TRBJ1-5, with D unresolved. The V end was cut by 2 bases, the J end by 7 bases, with 9 bases between. Germline V CDR1 and CDR2: MNHEY, SMNVEV (reference sequence). The CDR3 is 13 residues long.

This clone was picked up a small number of times. The V gene is TRBV4-2, the J gene TRBJ1-6; a possible D gene is TRBD1 (5 bases). Germline CDR1 reads LGHNA; CDR2 reads YNFKEQ. The V end was cut by 1 base, the J end by 2 bases, with 9 bases between. The CDR3 runs 16 residues. CDR3 in amino acids: CASSQVRGTYNSPLHF. As DNA, the CDR3 is TGTGCCAGCAGCCAAGTTCGGGGGACCTATAATTCACCCCTCCACTTT.

The chain links TRBV7-6 to TRBJ2-3; D unresolved. The CDR3 length is 14 residues. Germline CDR1 SGHVS, CDR2 FNYEAQ. The ends were cut back, 5 bases at V and 1 base at J, with 10 bases in the middle. The CDR3 bases are TGTGCCAGCAGCCCGAAGCAGGGCACAGATACGCAGTATTTT. Translation gives CASSPKQGTDTQYF. Looking up the rest from reference TRBV7-6 and TRBJ2-3 gives the full variable domain: GAGVSQSPRYKVTKRGQDVALRCDPISGHVSLYWYRQALGQGPEFLTYFNYEAQQDKSGLPNDRFSAERPEGSISTLTIQRTEQRDSAMYRCASSPKQGTDTQYFGPGTRLTVL.

The CDR3 region is CASSLGGLGSYHGYTF. CDR3 nucleotides: TGTGCCAGCAGCTTAGGGGGGCTAGGGTCGTACCATGGCTACACCTTC. The genes are TRBV7-2 and TRBJ1-2; TRBD1 might be the D (6 bases). V was cut by 1 base and J by 6 bases, with 18 bases left in between. Germline loops: CDR1 SGHTA, CDR2 FQGNSA. The CDR3 has 16 residues.

The genes are TRBV21-1 and TRBJ2-7; the table's D call of TRBD2 was not tested on the DNA. TRBV21-1 is a documented pseudogene. CDR3 length: 17 amino acids. For the CDR3, the DNA is TGTGCCAGCAGCCCCCTACAGGAGGCGGGGGGTCCCCTCGAGCAGTACTTC. Translating it yields CASSPLQEAGGPLEQYF.

The chain recombines TRBV7-9 with TRBJ2-6; the match to TRBD1 covers 7 bases. The germline V gene has CDR1 SEHNR and CDR2 FQNEAQ (reference sequence). The CDR3 loop spans 16 amino acids. Trimming cost V 5 bases and J 0 bases; bases outside gene matches: 4. For the CDR3, the DNA is TGTGCCAGCAGCCCGTGGGACAGCTCTGGGGCCAACGTCCTGACTTTC. The encoded protein is CASSPWDSSGANVLTF.

The V gene is TRBV19, the J gene TRBJ1-5; no clear D. There are 15 residues in the CDR3. Trimming stripped 4 bases from V and 1 base from J, with 11 bases between. Germline V gene lookup returns CDR1 LNHDA and CDR2 SQIVND (reference sequence). Written as DNA, the CDR3 is TGTGCCAGTAGTAAAGACCCGGCGAGCAATCAGCCCCAGCATTTT. As protein: CASSKDPASNQPQHF.

V is TRBV19 and J is TRBJ2-1, with 8 positions matching TRBD2. The V gene's germline CDR1 is LNHDA and CDR2 SQIVND (reference sequence). Trimming at V came to 1 base and at J to 6 bases, leaving 5 bases not matched to a gene. The CDR3 has 15 amino acids. The CDR3 region is CASSIVGGLGNEQFF. CDR3 bases: TGTGCCAGTAGTATAGTTGGGGGACTAGGCAATGAGCAGTTCTTC.

CDR3 residues: CASDPPGGDNEQFF. The CDR3 nucleotides read TGTGCCAGCGATCCACCCGGGGGAGACAATGAGCAGTTCTTC. The V gene is TRBV11-1, the J gene TRBJ2-1; tentatively, D is TRBD2 (6 bases). V dropped 8 bases and J dropped 5 bases, with 16 bases sitting between them. In germline, CDR1 is SGHAT, CDR2 FQDESV (reference sequence). This CDR3 region has 14 residues.